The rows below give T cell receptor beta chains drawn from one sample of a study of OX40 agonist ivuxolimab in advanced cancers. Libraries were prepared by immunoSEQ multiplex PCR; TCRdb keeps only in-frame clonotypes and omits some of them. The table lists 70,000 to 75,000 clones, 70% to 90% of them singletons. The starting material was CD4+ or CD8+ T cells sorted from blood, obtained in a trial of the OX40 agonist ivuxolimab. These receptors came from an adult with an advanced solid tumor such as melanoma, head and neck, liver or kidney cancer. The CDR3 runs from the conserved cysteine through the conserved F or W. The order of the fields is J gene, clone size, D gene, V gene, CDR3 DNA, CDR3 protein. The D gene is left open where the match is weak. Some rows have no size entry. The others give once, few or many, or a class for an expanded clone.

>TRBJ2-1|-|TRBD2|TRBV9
TGTGCCAGCAGCCCCAGCTCCAGCGGGATCTACAATGAGCAGTTCTTC
CASSPSSSGIYNEQFF
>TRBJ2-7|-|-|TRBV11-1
TGTGCCAGCAGCTCGGGCCCAACCTACGAGCAGTACTTC
CASSSGPTYEQYF
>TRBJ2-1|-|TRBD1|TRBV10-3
TGTGCCATCAGTGCTACCCCCGGGACAGGGGACGACAATGAGCAGTTCTTC
CAISATPGTGDDNEQFF
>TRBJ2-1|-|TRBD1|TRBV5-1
TGCGCCAGCAGCTTGGTACAGGGGGGCAATGAGCAGTTCTTC
CASSLVQGGNEQFF
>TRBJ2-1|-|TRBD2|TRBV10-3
TGTGCCACAAGACTAGCGGTAACGAACAATGAGCAGTTCTTC
CATRLAVTNNEQFF
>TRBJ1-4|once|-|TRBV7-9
TGTGCCAGCAGCGACAGAGCGGGGATGGCTAATGAAAAACTGTTTTTT
CASSDRAGMANEKLFF
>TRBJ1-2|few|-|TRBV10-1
TGCGCCAGCAGTGACTACAGGGTTGGCTACACCTTC
CASSDYRVGYTF
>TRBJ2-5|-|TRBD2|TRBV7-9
TGTGCCAGCAGCTGGACTAGCGGGAGGGAGGAAGAGACCCAGTACTTC
CASSWTSGREEETQYF
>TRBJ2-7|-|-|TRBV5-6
TGTGCCAGCAGCTTGGGTGTTGACTACGAGCAGTACTTC
CASSLGVDYEQYF
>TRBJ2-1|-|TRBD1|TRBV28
TGTGCCAGCAGTACCATACCGGGACAGGGGGCACAGTCCTCCTACAATGAGCAGTTCTTC
CASSTIPGQGAQSSYNEQFF
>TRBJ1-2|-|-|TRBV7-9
TGTGCCAGCGCACTAGCAGCAGGGGTAGGGTTCCCTGGCTACACCTTC
CASALAAGVGFPGYTF
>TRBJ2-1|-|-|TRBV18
TGTGCCAGCTCACCGACACAAGAGAATGAGCAGTTCTTC
CASSPTQENEQFF
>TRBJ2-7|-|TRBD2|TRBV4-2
TGTGCCAGCAGCCAGAAACTAGCGGGAGGGTCCTACGAGCAGTACTTC
CASSQKLAGGSYEQYF
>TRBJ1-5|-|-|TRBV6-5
TGTGCCAGCAGTTACGGCGCACAGCAGCCCCAGCATTTT
CASSYGAQQPQHF
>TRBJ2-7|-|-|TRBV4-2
TGTGCCAGCAGCCAACTCCACTATATCCGGGGGGGGACAGGGAGCGTAATTACCTACGAGCAGTACTTC
CASSQLHYIRGGTGSVITYEQYF
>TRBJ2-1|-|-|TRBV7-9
TGTGCCAGCAGCTTGCTTGGGGGGATTTATTACAATGAGCAGTTCTTC
CASSLLGGIYYNEQFF
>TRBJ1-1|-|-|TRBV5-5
TGTGCCAGCGGGTGGACGAACACTGAAGCTTTCTTT
CASGWTNTEAFF
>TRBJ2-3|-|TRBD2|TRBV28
TGTGCCATCCTTTCTAGCGGTGTAACAGATACGCAGTATTTT
CAILSSGVTDTQYF
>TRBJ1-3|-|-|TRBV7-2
TGTGCCAGCAGCCTAGCGACCTTTACAGGGTGGGGAAACACCATATATTTT
CASSLATFTGWGNTIYF
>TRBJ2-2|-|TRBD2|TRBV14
TGTGCCAGCAAGCGGGGGGGCTACACCGGGGAGCTGTTTTTT
CASKRGGYTGELFF
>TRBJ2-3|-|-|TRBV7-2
TGTGCCAGCAGAAAAAGTCTGACAGACACAGATACGCAGTATTTT
CASRKSLTDTDTQYF
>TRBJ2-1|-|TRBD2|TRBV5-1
TGCGCCAGCAGCTTGGAACTAGCGGTCGGTGGGAATGAGCAGTTCTTC
CASSLELAVGGNEQFF
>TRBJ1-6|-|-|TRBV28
TGTGCCAGCAGTCCCATCGACAGTGATAATTCACCCCTCCACTTT
CASSPIDSDNSPLHF
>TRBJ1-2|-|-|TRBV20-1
TGCAGTGCTAGTAACTATGGCTACACCTTC
CSASNYGYTF
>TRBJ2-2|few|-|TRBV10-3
TGTGCCATCAGTGAGTCGAAAGTTGTCCCCGGGGAGCTGTTTTTT
CAISESKVVPGELFF
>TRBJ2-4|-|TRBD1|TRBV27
TGTGCCAGCAGTTTCCGACAGGGGAGGGCCAAAAACATTCAGTACTTC
CASSFRQGRAKNIQYF
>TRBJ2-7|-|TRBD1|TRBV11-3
TGTGCCAGCAGCTTAGGACAGGGAGCTTCCTACGAGCAGTACTTC
CASSLGQGASYEQYF
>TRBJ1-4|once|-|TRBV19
TGTGCCAGTAGTATAGACAGGGTGGACGAAAAACTGTTTTTT
CASSIDRVDEKLFF
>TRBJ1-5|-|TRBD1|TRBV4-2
TGTGCCAGCAGCTTGGGGGGACAGGGTCTTGATCAGCCCCAGCATTTT
CASSLGGQGLDQPQHF
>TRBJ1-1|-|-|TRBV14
TGTGCCAGCAGCCAAGAACTGGGGTTAGGGACTGAAGCTTTCTTT
CASSQELGLGTEAFF
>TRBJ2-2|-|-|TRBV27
TGTGCCAGCAGAAACGGGGCCGGGGAGCTGTTTTTT
CASRNGAGELFF
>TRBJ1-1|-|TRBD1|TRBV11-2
TGTGCCAGCAGCCATAATACAGGGGGCCTCACTGAAGCTTTCTTT
CASSHNTGGLTEAFF
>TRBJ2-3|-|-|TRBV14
TGTGCCAGCAGCCGGCGGGGGCCGGGCCCAGATACGCAGTATTTT
CASSRRGPGPDTQYF
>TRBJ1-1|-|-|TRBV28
TGTGCCAGCAGATCAACAGGGAACACTGAAGCTTTCTTT
CASRSTGNTEAFF
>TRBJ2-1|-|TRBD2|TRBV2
TGTGCCAGCAGTGTTACTGGGGCTAGCGGGTCCTACAATGAGCAGTTCTTC
CASSVTGASGSYNEQFF
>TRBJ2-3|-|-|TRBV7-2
TGTGCCAGCAGCTCGCTCAGCCTCACAGATACGCAGTATTTT
CASSSLSLTDTQYF
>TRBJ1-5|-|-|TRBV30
TGTGCCTGGAGTGTATTGGGGGGCAATCAGCCCCAGCATTTT
CAWSVLGGNQPQHF
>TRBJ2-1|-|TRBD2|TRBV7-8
TGTGCCAGCAGCAGCGGGACTACACACAATGAGCAGTTCTTC
CASSSGTTHNEQFF
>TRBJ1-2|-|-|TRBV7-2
TGTGCCAGCAGCTTAGAGACCGGGCCGAACTATGGCTACACCTTC
CASSLETGPNYGYTF
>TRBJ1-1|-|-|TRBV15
TGTGCCACCAGCAGAGATCGGGCGGGGCAAGCTTTCTTT
CATSRDRAGQAFF
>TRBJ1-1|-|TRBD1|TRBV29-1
TGCAGCGTTGAAGGGCGACAGGGGCCCACTGAAGCTTTCTTT
CSVEGRQGPTEAFF
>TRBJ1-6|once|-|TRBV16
TGTGCCAGCAGCCAAGCGGGCTATAATTCACCCCTCCACTTT
CASSQAGYNSPLHF
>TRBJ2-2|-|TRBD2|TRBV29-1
TGCAGCGTGCGTGAGGCGGGAGTAGGAACCGGGGAGCTGTTTTTT
CSVREAGVGTGELFF
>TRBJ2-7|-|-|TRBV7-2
TGTGCCAGCACCCTAGCAGGACCGTACGAGCAGTACTTC
CASTLAGPYEQYF
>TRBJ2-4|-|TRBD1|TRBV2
TGTGCCTCACTATCCCCGGGACAGGGGGTTCGGGACATTCAGTACTTC
CASLSPGQGVRDIQYF
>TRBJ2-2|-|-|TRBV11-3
TGTGCCAGCAGCGAGGGACACGTCACCGGGGAGCTGTTTTTT
CASSEGHVTGELFF
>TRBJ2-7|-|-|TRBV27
TGTGCCAGCGCTACACTAACTAGCTCTTACGAGCAGTACTTC
CASATLTSSYEQYF
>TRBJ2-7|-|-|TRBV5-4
TGTGCCAGCAGCACAATCCGGGACTCCTCCTACGAGCAGTACTTC
CASSTIRDSSYEQYF
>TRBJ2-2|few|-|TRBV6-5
TGTGCCAGCAGCCTATGGACCAGGGGAACCGGGGAGCTGTTTTTT
CASSLWTRGTGELFF
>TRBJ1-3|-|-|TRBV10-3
TGTGCCATCAGCCCAGGCTCTGGAAACACCATATATTTT
CAISPGSGNTIYF
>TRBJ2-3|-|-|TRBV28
TGTGCCAGCAGCCGGTCAGATACGCAGTATTTT
CASSRSDTQYF